A single sample is the source of the 9 T cell receptor beta chains below, sequenced in a study of blood T cell repertoires in COVID-19. Only in-frame clones appear in the TCRdb table, and some are missing; sequencing was by immunoSEQ multiplex PCR. The sample holds 450,000 or so clones; around 91% are singletons and the top ten take about 0.63%. Sequencing input: PBMCs or T cells enriched from blood (not recorded which). These TCRs come from a man aged 18 to 30 who had recovered from COVID-19.

This chain connects TRBV5-1 to TRBJ1-6, with 9 nucleotides matching TRBD1. This CDR3 spans 16 amino acids. Germline V gene lookup returns CDR1 SGHRS and CDR2 YFSETQ. The trim removed 0 bases at V and 9 bases at J, leaving 7 bases unmatched. The CDR3 DNA sequence: TGCGCCAGCAGCTTGGACTCAGCGACAGGGGGTTCACCCCTCCACTTT. It encodes CASSLDSATGGSPLHF. Complete variable domain (other parts from reference TRBV5-1 and TRBJ1-6): KAGVTQTPRYLIKTRGQQVTLSCSPISGHRSVSWYQQTPGQGLQFLFEYFSETQRNKGNFPGRFSGRQFSNSRSEMNVSTLELGDSALYLCASSLDSATGGSPLHFGNGTRLTVT.

The genes are TRBV15 and TRBJ2-7, with TRBD2 as a possible D gene (6 bases). The V end was cut by 0 bases, the J end by 0 bases, with 12 bases between. Germline-derived CDR1 and CDR2 are LNHNV and YYDKDF (reference sequence). This CDR3 has 16 residues. CDR3 in DNA: TGTGCCACCAGCAGAGACATAGTGACTAGCTCCTACGAGCAGTACTTC. Translated, it gives CATSRDIVTSSYEQYF.

In DNA form, the CDR3 reads TGTGCCAGCGCCAGTCTCGGGGAGACCCAGTACTTC. The encoded protein is CASASLGETQYF. The J gene is TRBJ2-5, the V gene TRBV19; D gene uncertain. This CDR3 has 12 residues. Trimming shortened V by 9 bases and J by 5 bases, and 13 bases separated the two germline ends. The germline gives CDR1 LNHDA, CDR2 SQIVND (reference sequence).

The chain combines TRBV7-6 with TRBJ2-1, with TRBD1 matching 7 bases. The CDR3 runs 16 residues. Trimming removed 1 base from V and 3 bases from J; junction bases left unmatched: 6. The germline CDR1 and CDR2 sequences are SGHVS and FNYEAQ. The CDR3 region is CASSLGQGRGYNEQFF. DNA of the CDR3: TGTGCCAGCAGCTTAGGACAGGGAAGAGGCTACAATGAGCAGTTCTTC.

With respect to this clone: Other DNA sequences of this sample code for an identical CDR3. This chain joins TRBV25-1 and TRBJ1-5; 7 bases are shared with TRBD1. V was pared by 4 bases and J by 4 bases, with 1 base of the junction left unmatched. The CDR3 sequence is 13 residues long. Per the germline V gene, CDR1 is MGHDK and CDR2 is SYGVNS. Here the CDR3 reads CASSGQGNQPQHF. CDR3 nucleotide sequence: TGTGCCAGCAGTGGACAGGGTAATCAGCCCCAGCATTTT.

The V and J genes are TRBV2 and TRBJ1-1; the match to TRBD1 covers 8 bases. V was pared by 8 bases and J by 0 bases, with 11 bases of the junction left unmatched. CDR1 is SNHLY and CDR2 is FYNNEI in the germline V gene. CDR3 length: 16 residues. The CDR3 reads CASGLDRGFMNTEAFF. The DNA for the CDR3 is TGTGCCAGCGGGCTCGACAGGGGCTTTATGAACACTGAAGCTTTCTTT. Looking up the rest from reference TRBV2 and TRBJ1-1 gives the full variable domain: EPEVTQTPSHQVTQMGQEVILRCVPISNHLYFYWYRQILGQKVEFLVSFYNNEISEKSEIFDDQFSVERPDGSNFTLKIRSTKLEDSAMYFCASGLDRGFMNTEAFFGQGTRLTVV.

J is TRBJ1-1 and V is TRBV4-1; D remains unclear. The V and J ends lost 4 bases and 4 bases respectively, with 7 bases between them. The CDR3 extends over 12 amino acids. In germline, CDR1 is MGHRA, CDR2 YSYEKL. CDR3 region: CASSPPGTEAFF. In DNA, the CDR3 is TGCGCCAGCAGCCCCCCAGGCACTGAAGCTTTCTTT.

The chain employs TRBV11-2 and TRBJ1-2, with 9 bases matching TRBD1. Germline CDR1 SGHAT, CDR2 FQNNGV. This CDR3 is built from 15 residues. The V gene end was trimmed by 4 bases and the J gene end by 1 base; junction bases not matched to a gene: 4. DNA of the CDR3: TGTGCCAGCAGCTCCGGGACAGGGAGTAACTATGGCTACACCTTC. Its translation is CASSSGTGSNYGYTF.

The V call is TRBV2, the J call TRBJ1-4; TRBD1 matches 7 bases. The CDR3 consists of 12 residues. Germline CDR1 and CDR2: SNHLY and FYNNEI. Trimming cost V 10 bases and J 8 bases; bases outside gene matches: 7. The CDR3 is CATDRVEEKLFF. Here the CDR3 DNA reads TGTGCCACCGACAGGGTCGAGGAAAAACTGTTTTTT.